This TCR beta chain was identified during a study of cytomegalovirus exposure and HLA in healthy donors. Study-wide findings and caveats: Among TCR beta chains of equal frequency, HLA-associated ones were more clonally expanded in a later analysis. HLA-A and HLA-B allele assignments for most subjects were reportedly predicted accurately using TCR beta sequences.

This clone was seen a single time. Its target is unknown. This CDR3 region has 12 residues. Germline CDR1 reads LNHDA; CDR2 reads SQIVND (reference sequence). Trimming took off 6 bases at V and 7 bases at J, with 10 bases between the two ends. Amplification used 60 Vbeta primers and 13 Jbeta primers. Using immunoSEQ multiplex PCR, the repertoire was profiled, and TCRdb retains in-frame clones only, with some absent. The table shows about 120,000 clones, with 75% to 90% occurring only once. The sequence was obtained from a man aged 40-49 years in good health and CMV-seronegative. This chain connects TRBV19 to TRBJ2-1; D unclear. Sequences were obtained from PBMCs. In nucleotides, the CDR3 is TGTGCCAGTAGCGAGAAACTAAATGAGCAGTTCTTC. This translates into CASSEKLNEQFF.